The rows below give T cell receptor beta chains drawn from one sample of a study of blood T cell repertoires in COVID-19. Sequencing used immunoSEQ multiplex PCR; TCRdb keeps in-frame clones, though not all of them. The repertoire holds approximately 500,000 clones, with 70% to 90% as singletons. Input material: peripheral blood. These receptor sequences come from a human donor in a cohort sampled during active COVID-19. The CDR3 runs from the conserved cysteine through the conserved F or W.

V gene,CDR3 protein
TRBV28,CASSLQGDYYEQYF
TRBV9,CASSPLPGQGSEQYF
TRBV5-4,CASSLDGGMAEAFF
TRBV27,CASSLWGPGTGYNEQFF
TRBV23-1,CASSQALPIRGSYNEQFF
TRBV11-1,CASSLLTRTEAFF
TRBV15,CATSRDGGNEQFF
TRBV7-2,CASSPWGLAGVSDEQFF
TRBV29-1,CSVEDLLRPYNEQFF
TRBV5-1,CASSLSGEDSPLHF
TRBV19,CATQGNTEAFF
TRBV5-1,CASSSTGDYGYTF
TRBV7-8,CASSLSRGETQYF
TRBV5-5,CASSSSRESGNTIYF
TRBV19,CASSTLAGPTDTQYF
TRBV4-3,CASSQEDAGGDTQYF
TRBV11-2,CASSADRVDEQFF
TRBV7-9,CASSQGQMYGYTF
TRBV11-3,CASSSGGGQGNTEAFF
TRBV19,CASSIDLWTSGSVLEQFF
TRBV2,CASRPGTGDGSYTF
TRBV24-1,CATSSGTDTQYF
TRBV7-3,CASSLRAGLEQYF
TRBV29-1,CSVGQYEQYF
TRBV3-1/TRBV3-2,CASSRVVGGHEQYF
TRBV28,CASSYSPGQGVINTGELFF
TRBV6-5,CATLPGQGFDQPQHF
TRBV11-2,CASSLLAGASYEQYF
TRBV27,CASRETGEVQPQHF
TRBV28,CATSGGLNYGYTF
TRBV9,CASSVSGEAPVGYTF
TRBV3-1/TRBV3-2,CASSHNRGTEAFF
TRBV5-1,CASSSYSGGGDTQYF
TRBV7-8,CASSTRLTGSYEQYF
TRBV19,CASRERINEKLFF
TRBV7-3,CASSQFGQYQTQYF
TRBV28,CASTTPADRGRGEQFF
TRBV5-1,CASSLEGAGDREQYF
TRBV6-2/TRBV6-3,CASSYFFENSYEQYF
TRBV24-1,CATSERTSGRCQFF
TRBV6-5,CASSYRGLRSVEQFF
TRBV19,CASSPLGGGMGTEAFF
TRBV29-1,CSVLAGPLDEQFF
TRBV25-1,CASSGIDEQFF
TRBV11-2,CASSTTSPGELFF
TRBV7-3,CASSLLGGQGYNEQFF
TRBV28,CASSDIMGGRRENIQYF